This T cell receptor (beta chain) was retrieved from a study of chemoradiotherapy in HPV16-positive cancers. At the level of the study: Functional T-cell assays on a couple of HPV16-positive patients' cells defined candidate HPV-specific clones and common TCR motifs.

V was cut by 4 bases and J by 4 bases, with 17 bases left in between. Looked up from germline, CDR1 is MNHEY and CDR2 is SVGAGI. The CDR3 contains 16 residues. Study-level findings and limits: For HPV16-positive patients, expanding HPV-responsive T cells associated with longer recurrence-free survival.

Concerning this clone itself: Its target is not known.

Assay: immunoSEQ multiplex PCR; the TCRdb copy retains only in-frame clones and omits some. The sample lists thousands of clones, around 79% occurring once. The chain combines TRBV6-5 with TRBJ1-3; D is ambiguous. The TCR originated in a human donor with HPV-associated anogenital cancer. The input for sequencing was tumor tissue, taken from a patient who underwent chemoradiotherapy. CDR3 residues: CASSSHVTGMGNTIYF. CDR3 in DNA: TGTGCCAGCAGTTCGCACGTCACCGGGATGGGAAACACCATATATTTT.